This TCR beta chain was sequenced during a study of control samples from healthy donors and cancer patients (dated by TCRdb to the early 2020s). CDR1 and CDR2 are read off the germline V gene as SGHNT and YENEEA. From its cysteine to its phenylalanine, the CDR3 spans 20 amino acids. Only the CDR3 region is kept as DNA, spanning 60 bases read in frame from base 1. Unmatched junction bases come to 21, with V trimmed by 1 base and J by 7 bases. Receptor amplification or capture employed the immunoSEQ multiplex PCR assay. Sourced from immuneACCESS, this table was stored by TCRdb with only in-frame sequences that have V and J called. A share of the clones is absent; for the studies checked, an unresolved V gene accounts for under half, and the remainder has no known explanation. This sample comprises around 200,000 clones, around 94% of them detected only once. The biggest ten clones account for about 1.4% of the sample.

As concerns this clone: It has no known antigen specificity. Base qualities were left out, and no much larger clone turns up one base away.

Sequenced: blood. The sequence is built from TRBV11-3 and TRBJ2-1; TRBD1 lines up with 8 middle nucleotides. The TCR comes from a man aged 45-65 years in good health. The CDR3 protein sequence reads: CASSLGRLGRTGSGQNEQFF. The DNA reads as follows: TGTGCCAGCAGCTTAGGACGGTTGGGAAGGACAGGGTCTGGCCAGAATGAGCAGTTCTTC.